These 27 T cell receptor beta chains were all obtained from the same sample, sequenced in a study of blood T cell repertoires in COVID-19. Profiled with immunoSEQ multiplex PCR; TCRdb holds only in-frame clones, not every one. The table has hundreds of thousands of clones, 85% to 90% seen once. What was sequenced was PBMCs or T cells enriched from blood (not recorded which). The source of these receptors is a man aged 18 to 30 who had recovered from COVID-19.

The chain couples TRBV2 to TRBJ2-3, with 14 bases lining up with TRBD2. Losses at the gene ends were 5 bases for V and 5 bases for J; bases not matched to a gene: 6. The CDR3 sequence is 16 residues long. Germline V gives CDR1 SNHLY, CDR2 FYNNEI. This CDR3 reads CASSSGTSGGGDTQYF. The CDR3 DNA follows: TGTGCCAGCAGTTCCGGGACTAGCGGGGGAGGAGATACGCAGTATTTT.

The chain carries TRBV5-4 and TRBJ2-7; tentative D call: TRBD1 (5 bases). Trimming removed 4 bases from V and 5 bases from J, with 7 bases in between. In germline, CDR1 is SGHNT, CDR2 YYREEE (reference sequence). CDR3 length equals 11 residues. The CDR3 DNA reads TGTGCCAGCAGCCTCAGGGACGAGCAGTACTTC. Its translation: CASSLRDEQYF. The whole variable domain, remainder taken from reference TRBV5-4 and TRBJ2-7, is ETGVTQSPTHLIKTRGQQVTLRCSSQSGHNTVSWYQQALGQGPQFIFQYYREEENGRGNFPPRFSGLQFPNYSSELNVNALELDDSALYLCASSLRDEQYFGPGTRLTVT.

The chain employs TRBV11-2 and TRBJ2-5, with 11 bases matching TRBD2. CDR1 SGHAT and CDR2 FQNNGV come from the germline V gene. There are 17 residues in the CDR3. Trimming at V came to 2 bases and at J to 1 base, leaving 6 bases not matched to a gene. The CDR3 spells CASSLIATSGIQETQYF. The CDR3 DNA is TGTGCCAGCAGCTTAATTGCGACTAGCGGGATCCAAGAGACCCAGTACTTC. The full variable domain, with the rest looked up from reference TRBV11-2 and TRBJ2-5, is EAGVAQSPRYKIIEKRQSVAFWCNPISGHATLYWYQQILGQGPKLLIQFQNNGVVDDSQLPKDRFSAERLKGVDSTLKIQPAKLEDSAVYLCASSLIATSGIQETQYFGPGTRLLVL.

The chain recombines TRBV5-4 with TRBJ1-5, with D tentatively TRBD1 (5 bases). Germline assignment: CDR1 SGHNT and CDR2 YYREEE (reference sequence). The CDR3 loop spans 15 amino acids. V was trimmed by 3 bases and J by 7 bases, leaving 17 bases between them. CDR3 in amino acids: CASSSGVGAEQPQHF. CDR3 nucleotides: TGTGCCAGCAGCTCGGGGGTTGGGGCTGAGCAGCCCCAGCATTTT.

This clone occurred once. V and J are TRBV6-5 and TRBJ1-1; unclear D gene. CDR1 and CDR2 from the germline V gene are MNHEY and SVGAGI. CDR3 length equals 13 residues. The germline V and J ends were trimmed by 6 bases and 3 bases, with 11 bases remaining between them. The CDR3 DNA reads TGTGCCAGCAGGGAGTTTGTGGACACTGAAGCTTTCTTT. Translation gives CASREFVDTEAFF.

For this clone: Other DNA sequences in this sample translate to the same CDR3. The gene calls are TRBV6-5 and TRBJ2-7; TRBD1 aligns across 11 bases. The germline V gene encodes CDR1 MNHEY and CDR2 SVGAGI. Losses at the gene ends were 2 bases for V and 2 bases for J; bases not matched to a gene: 2. The CDR3 extends over 15 amino acids. The CDR3 loop is CASSYRDRGAYEQYF. The CDR3 region has the DNA TGTGCCAGCAGTTACCGGGACAGGGGGGCCTACGAGCAGTACTTC.

In its sample, this clone was seen a few times. The V and J genes are TRBV28 and TRBJ1-4, with 9 nucleotides matching TRBD1. Germline assignment: CDR1 MDHEN and CDR2 SYDVKM. This CDR3 region has 15 residues. V lost 5 bases and J lost 7; bases outside the gene matches: 8. CDR3 DNA: TGTGCCAGCAGTACCGTGACAGGGGGAAGTGAAAAACTGTTTTTT. Its translation: CASSTVTGGSEKLFF.

J is TRBJ2-7 and V is TRBV29-1; the match to TRBD2 covers 8 bases. CDR1 and CDR2 (germline): SQVTM, ANQGSEA. The length of the CDR3 is 15 residues. The V segment lost 7 bases and the J segment 3 bases; nucleotides outside the gene matches: 14. The CDR3 is CSAQLGPSGYYEQYF. The CDR3 coding sequence is TGCAGCGCCCAGTTGGGTCCTAGCGGGTACTACGAGCAGTACTTC.

The chain employs TRBV5-4 and TRBJ2-7, with 11 bases that match TRBD2. CDR1 is SGHNT, CDR2 YYREEE, per germline (reference sequence). V trimming: 4 bases; J trimming: 1 base; junction bases outside the gene matches: 7. The CDR3 covers 16 residues. This CDR3 is CASSPTGTSGSYEQYF. The CDR3 nucleotides read TGTGCCAGCAGCCCGACCGGGACTAGCGGTTCCTACGAGCAGTACTTC.

The V call is TRBV19, the J call TRBJ1-2; 8 bases are shared with TRBD1. The CDR3 is 15 amino acids. The trim removed 4 bases at V and 4 bases at J, leaving 8 bases unmatched. The germline CDR1 and CDR2 sequences are LNHDA and SQIVND (reference sequence). The CDR3 DNA follows: TGTGCCAGTAGTACGGGGGGACAGGTCCTCTATGGCTACACCTTC. Its protein is CASSTGGQVLYGYTF.

This chain connects TRBV2 to TRBJ1-2; 9 positions agree with TRBD1. V shed 8 bases and J 4 bases; nucleotides not matched to a gene: 14. The CDR3 loop spans 16 amino acids. Germline V gives CDR1 SNHLY, CDR2 FYNNEI. The CDR3: CASRRDRDHHIYGYTF. CDR3 sequence (DNA): TGTGCCAGCCGCCGGGACAGGGACCACCATATCTATGGCTACACCTTC. Full variable domain (missing parts from reference TRBV2 and TRBJ1-2): EPEVTQTPSHQVTQMGQEVILRCVPISNHLYFYWYRQILGQKVEFLVSFYNNEISEKSEIFDDQFSVERPDGSNFTLKIRSTKLEDSAMYFCASRRDRDHHIYGYTFGSGTRLTVV.

This clone was recorded only once. The chain employs TRBV6-5 and TRBJ1-1; possible D gene TRBD1, 5 bases. This CDR3 contains 14 residues. The V gene lost 6 bases and the J gene lost 4 bases, with 15 bases spanning the gap. Germline values: CDR1 MNHEY, CDR2 SVGAGI. The CDR3 DNA sequence: TGTGCCAGCAGCAGGGTTGGATGGGGCACTGAAGCTTTCTTT. Its translation: CASSRVGWGTEAFF.

This rearrangement joins TRBV6-1 to TRBJ2-7, with a possible D match to TRBD1 (5 bases). Looked up from germline, CDR1 is MNHNS and CDR2 is SASEGT. The CDR3 length is 14 residues. Deletions cut 3 bases from V and 0 bases from J, with 9 bases between. CDR3 sequence: CASSDRAISYEQYF. DNA of the CDR3: TGTGCCAGCAGTGACAGGGCCATCTCCTACGAGCAGTACTTC.

The chain has TRBV27 and TRBJ1-1, with 8 bases identical to TRBD1. V dropped 5 bases and J dropped 3; count of bases not matched to a gene: 8. The length of the CDR3 is 15 residues. Germline V gene data show CDR1 as MNHEY and CDR2 as SMNVEV (reference sequence). CDR3 region: CASSPQDRGDTEAFF. The CDR3 nucleotides read TGTGCCAGCAGTCCTCAAGACAGGGGCGACACTGAAGCTTTCTTT.

The gene calls are TRBV6-5 and TRBJ2-7, with a tentative D call TRBD2 (5 bases). V was trimmed by 6 bases and J by 5 bases, leaving 11 bases between them. The CDR3 extends over 12 amino acids. Germline CDR1 MNHEY, CDR2 SVGAGI. This CDR3 reads CASREVGNEQYF. DNA of the CDR3: TGTGCCAGCAGGGAGGTCGGCAACGAGCAGTACTTC.

The chain uses TRBV4-1 and TRBJ1-5; D gene unclear. The CDR3 loop spans 17 amino acids. V shed 1 base and J shed 6 bases, with 19 bases lying between them. From germline, CDR1 is MGHRA and CDR2 YSYEKL. CDR3 bases: TGCGCCAGCAGCCAAGGGTGGAAGGGAGGCGCTCGTCAGCCCCAGCATTTT. This translates into CASSQGWKGGARQPQHF.

The CDR3, as DNA: TGTGCCAGCATGAGGGGGTCCTCCTACGAGCAGTACTTC. This gives the protein CASMRGSSYEQYF. The genes are TRBV12-3 or TRBV12-4 and TRBJ2-7; D might be TRBD1 (6 bases). The CDR3 covers 13 residues. V was shortened by 7 bases and J by 0 bases, with 10 bases between the two germline ends.

The rearrangement uses TRBV27 and TRBJ2-2; 10 bases line up with TRBD1. Germline trimming cut 6 bases from V and 2 bases from J; bases unmatched to any gene: 3. The CDR3 loop spans 15 amino acids. Per the germline V gene, CDR1 is MNHEY and CDR2 is SMNVEV (reference sequence). The CDR3 bases are TGTGCCAGCAGCCTGACAGGGGGCAACACCGGGGAGCTGTTTTTT. Translation gives CASSLTGGNTGELFF.

This rearrangement joins TRBV5-1 to TRBJ2-3; TRBD1 matches 9 bases. Per germline, CDR1 SGHRS and CDR2 YFSETQ. After removal of 4 bases from V and 3 bases from J, the junction contained 9 bases not matched to a gene. The CDR3 contains 16 residues. This CDR3 reads CASSLPRDRDTDTQYF. The CDR3 DNA sequence: TGCGCCAGCAGCCTGCCCCGGGACAGGGATACAGATACGCAGTATTTT.

This clone is a singleton in its sample. The chain joins TRBV6-6 to TRBJ1-1; 10 bases line up with TRBD1. The junction had 3 bases not matched to a gene; V was cut back by 6 bases and J by 5 bases. The CDR3 runs to 13 residues. Per the germline V gene, CDR1 is MNHNY and CDR2 is SVGAGI (reference sequence). The CDR3 is CASSLDRGTEAFF. The CDR3 DNA sequence: TGTGCCAGCAGCTTGGACAGGGGGACTGAAGCTTTCTTT.

V usage is TRBV6-5 and J usage is TRBJ2-7, with 9 bases identical to TRBD2. V trimming: 7 bases; J trimming: 2 bases; junction bases outside the gene matches: 6. CDR3 length equals 14 residues. CDR1 and CDR2 (germline): MNHEY, SVGAGI. CDR3 region: CASKGLAGAYEQYF. Written as DNA, the CDR3 is TGTGCCAGCAAGGGACTAGCCGGTGCCTACGAGCAGTACTTC.

The rearrangement links TRBV9 to TRBJ2-3; D unresolved. V dropped 6 bases and J dropped 3 bases, with 11 bases sitting between them. This CDR3 is 13 amino acids long. Germline V lookup: CDR1 SGDLS, CDR2 YYNGEE. The CDR3 loop reads CASTPGWTDTQYF. The CDR3 DNA reads TGTGCCAGCACCCCCGGGTGGACAGATACGCAGTATTTT. Together with reference TRBV9 and TRBJ2-3, the CDR3 gives the full variable domain: DSGVTQTPKHLITATGQRVTLRCSPRSGDLSVYWYQQSLDQGLQFLIQYYNGEERAKGNILERFSAQQFPDLHSELNLSSLELGDSALYFCASTPGWTDTQYFGPGTRLTVL.

The V call is TRBV2, the J call TRBJ1-3, with a tentative D call TRBD1 (5 bases). The V end lost 4 bases, the J end lost 0 bases, and 13 bases lay between the germline ends. This CDR3 contains 16 residues. In germline, CDR1 is SNHLY, CDR2 FYNNEI. The CDR3 DNA follows: TGTGCCAGCAGTGGAACGACAGCGTACTCTGGAAACACCATATATTTT. Amino acid sequence: CASSGTTAYSGNTIYF.

With regard to this clone: Other nucleotide sequences from this sample produce the same CDR3. The gene calls are TRBV7-8 and TRBJ1-2, with 7 bases identical to TRBD1. The CDR3 contains 13 residues. Losses at the gene ends were 1 base for V and 8 bases for J; bases not matched to a gene: 4. Looked up from germline, CDR1 is SGHVS and CDR2 is FQNEAQ. The CDR3 nucleotides are TGTGCCAGCAGCTTAGACAGGGGCGGCGGCTACACCTTC. Translated: CASSLDRGGGYTF.

The genes are TRBV28 and TRBJ1-1, with a tentative D call TRBD1 (6 bases). The V end lost 9 bases, the J end lost 1 base, and 12 bases lay between the germline ends. This CDR3 is 13 amino acids long. Germline loops: CDR1 MDHEN, CDR2 SYDVKM. The DNA for the CDR3 is TGTGCCAGTCTCGGGACATCGAACACTGAAGCTTTCTTT. Translation gives CASLGTSNTEAFF.

The rearrangement joins TRBV29-1 to TRBJ2-7; weak D call: TRBD1 (6 bases). V gave up 6 bases and J gave up 6 bases, with 15 bases separating them. The V gene's germline CDR1 is SQVTM and CDR2 ANQGSEA. This CDR3 is 12 amino acids long. This CDR3 is CSVILTGTEQYF. The CDR3, as DNA: TGCAGCGTCATACTTACAGGGACCGAGCAGTACTTC.

This clone appeared once. This sequence joins TRBV7-9 and TRBJ1-2; maybe TRBD1 (5 bases). Germline V gene lookup returns CDR1 SEHNR and CDR2 FQNEAQ (reference sequence). V shed 1 base and J shed 4 bases, with 10 bases lying between them. The CDR3 loop spans 14 amino acids. The CDR3 DNA sequence: TGTGCCAGCAGCTTAGTGTCAAGGGGCTATGGCTACACCTTC. Protein sequence: CASSLVSRGYGYTF. The variable domain in full, with the rest retrieved from reference TRBV7-9 and TRBJ1-2, is DTGVSQNPRHKITKRGQNVTFRCDPISEHNRLYWYRQTLGQGPEFLTYFQNEAQLEKSRLLSDRFSAERPKGSFSTLEIQRTEQGDSAMYLCASSLVSRGYGYTFGSGTRLTVV.